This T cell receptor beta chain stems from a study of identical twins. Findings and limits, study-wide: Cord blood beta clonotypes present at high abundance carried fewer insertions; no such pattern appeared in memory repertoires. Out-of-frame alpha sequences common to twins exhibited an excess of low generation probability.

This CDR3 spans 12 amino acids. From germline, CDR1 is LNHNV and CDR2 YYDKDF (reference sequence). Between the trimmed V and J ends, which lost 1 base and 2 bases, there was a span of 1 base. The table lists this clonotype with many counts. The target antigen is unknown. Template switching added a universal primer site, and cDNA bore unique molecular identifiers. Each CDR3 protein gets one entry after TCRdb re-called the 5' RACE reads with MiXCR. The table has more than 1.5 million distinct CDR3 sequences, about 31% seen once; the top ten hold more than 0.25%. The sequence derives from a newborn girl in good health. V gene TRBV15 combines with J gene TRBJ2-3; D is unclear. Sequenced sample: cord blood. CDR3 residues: CATSRVTDTQYF. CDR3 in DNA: TGTGCCACCAGCAGAGTCACAGATACGCAGTATTTT.